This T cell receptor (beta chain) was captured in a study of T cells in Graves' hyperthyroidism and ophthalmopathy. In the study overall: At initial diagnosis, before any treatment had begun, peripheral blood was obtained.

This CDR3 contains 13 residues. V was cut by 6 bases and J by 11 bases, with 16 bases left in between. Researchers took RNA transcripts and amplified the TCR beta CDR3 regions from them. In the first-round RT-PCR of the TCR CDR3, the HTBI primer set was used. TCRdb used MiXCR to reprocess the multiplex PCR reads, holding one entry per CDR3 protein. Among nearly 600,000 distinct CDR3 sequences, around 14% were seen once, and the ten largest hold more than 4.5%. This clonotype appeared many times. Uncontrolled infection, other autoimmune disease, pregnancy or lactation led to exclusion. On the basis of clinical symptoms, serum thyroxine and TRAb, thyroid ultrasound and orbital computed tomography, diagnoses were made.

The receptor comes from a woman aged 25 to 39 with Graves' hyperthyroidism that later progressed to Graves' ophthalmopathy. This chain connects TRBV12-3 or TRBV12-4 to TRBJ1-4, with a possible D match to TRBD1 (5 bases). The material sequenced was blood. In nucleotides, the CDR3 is TGTGCCAGCAGCGTGGGACCTACGGAGAAACTGTTTTTT. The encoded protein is CASSVGPTEKLFF.